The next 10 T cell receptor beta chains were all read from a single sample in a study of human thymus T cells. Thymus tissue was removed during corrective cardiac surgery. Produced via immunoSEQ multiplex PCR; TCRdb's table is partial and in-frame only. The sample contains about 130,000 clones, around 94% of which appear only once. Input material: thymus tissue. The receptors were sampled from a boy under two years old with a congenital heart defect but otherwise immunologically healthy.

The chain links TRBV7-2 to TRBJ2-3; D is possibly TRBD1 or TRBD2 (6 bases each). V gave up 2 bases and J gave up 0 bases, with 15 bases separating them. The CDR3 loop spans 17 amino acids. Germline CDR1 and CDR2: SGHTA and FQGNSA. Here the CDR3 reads CASSLPDRGPSTDTQYF. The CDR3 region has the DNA TGTGCCAGCAGCTTACCGGACCGGGGGCCTAGCACAGATACGCAGTATTTT.

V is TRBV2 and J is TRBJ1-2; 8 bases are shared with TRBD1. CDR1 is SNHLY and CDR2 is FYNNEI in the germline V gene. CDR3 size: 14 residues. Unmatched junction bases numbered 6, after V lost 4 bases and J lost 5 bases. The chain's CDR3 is CASSVPRGRYGYTF. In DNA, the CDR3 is TGTGCCAGCAGTGTCCCCAGGGGGCGTTATGGCTACACCTTC.

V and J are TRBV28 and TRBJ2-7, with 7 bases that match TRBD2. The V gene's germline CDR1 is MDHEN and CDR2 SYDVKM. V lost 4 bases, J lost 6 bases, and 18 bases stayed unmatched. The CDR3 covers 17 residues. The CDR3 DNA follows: TGTGCCAGCAGTTGGTGGGCTAGCGGTCCTCAGGCGAGCGAGCAGTACTTC. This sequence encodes CASSWWASGPQASEQYF.

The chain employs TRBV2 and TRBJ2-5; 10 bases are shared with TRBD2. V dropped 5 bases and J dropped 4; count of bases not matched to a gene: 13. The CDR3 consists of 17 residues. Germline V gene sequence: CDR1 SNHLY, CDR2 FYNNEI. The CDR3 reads CASSSHQRGGSGETQYF. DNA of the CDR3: TGTGCCAGCAGTTCACACCAGCGGGGGGGTTCGGGAGAGACCCAGTACTTC. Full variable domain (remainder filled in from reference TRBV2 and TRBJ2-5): EPEVTQTPSHQVTQMGQEVILRCVPISNHLYFYWYRQILGQKVEFLVSFYNNEISEKSEIFDDQFSVERPDGSNFTLKIRSTKLEDSAMYFCASSSHQRGGSGETQYFGPGTRLLVL.

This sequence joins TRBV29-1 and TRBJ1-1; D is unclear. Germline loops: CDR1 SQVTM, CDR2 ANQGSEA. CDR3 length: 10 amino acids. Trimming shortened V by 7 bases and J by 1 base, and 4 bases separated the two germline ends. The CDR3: CSGRNTEAFF. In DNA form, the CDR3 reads TGCAGCGGACGGAACACTGAAGCTTTCTTT.

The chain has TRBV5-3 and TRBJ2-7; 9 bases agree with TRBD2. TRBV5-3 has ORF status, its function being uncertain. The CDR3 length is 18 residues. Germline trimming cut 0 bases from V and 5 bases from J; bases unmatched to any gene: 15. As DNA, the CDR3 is TGTGCCAGAAGCTTGGAGTCGGCGGGGGGGCCAAGACGGGACGAGCAGTACTTC. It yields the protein CARSLESAGGPRRDEQYF.

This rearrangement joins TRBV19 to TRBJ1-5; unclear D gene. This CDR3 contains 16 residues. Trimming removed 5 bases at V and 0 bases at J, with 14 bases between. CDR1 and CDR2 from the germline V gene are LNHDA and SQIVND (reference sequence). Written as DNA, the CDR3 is TGTGCCAGTAGTCGATCGGTCGGATTTAGCAATCAGCCCCAGCATTTT. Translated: CASSRSVGFSNQPQHF.

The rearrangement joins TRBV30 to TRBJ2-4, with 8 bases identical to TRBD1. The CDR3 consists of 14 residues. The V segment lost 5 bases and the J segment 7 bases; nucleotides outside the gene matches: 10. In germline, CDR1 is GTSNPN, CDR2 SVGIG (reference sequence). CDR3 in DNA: TGTGCCTGGGGCCCCTGGAGACAGGGGAACATTCAGTACTTC. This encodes CAWGPWRQGNIQYF.

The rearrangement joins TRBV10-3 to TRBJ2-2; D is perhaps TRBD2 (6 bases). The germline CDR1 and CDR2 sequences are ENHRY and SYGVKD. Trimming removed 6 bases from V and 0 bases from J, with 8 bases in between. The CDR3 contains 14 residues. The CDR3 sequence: CAIRTGANTGELFF. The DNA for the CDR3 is TGTGCCATCAGAACGGGGGCGAACACCGGGGAGCTGTTTTTT.

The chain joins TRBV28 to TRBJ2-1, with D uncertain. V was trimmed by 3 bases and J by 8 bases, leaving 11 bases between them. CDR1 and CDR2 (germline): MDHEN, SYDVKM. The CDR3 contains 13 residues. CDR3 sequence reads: CASSFPSGDEQFF. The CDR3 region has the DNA TGTGCCAGCAGTTTCCCCTCCGGCGATGAGCAGTTCTTC.